This T cell receptor (beta chain) comes out of a study of early T cells in non-severe SARS-CoV-2 infection. Study-level findings and limits: Anti-spike CD8 responses were favored by VDJdb matching, which missed private and CD4 specificities.

Researchers tagged individual cDNA molecules with unique molecular identifiers. One entry per CDR3 protein, called by TCRdb with MiXCR from the 5' RACE reads. The data hold tens of thousands of distinct CDR3 sequences, with around 12% observed a single time. Trimming left V 3 bases short and J 10 bases short, with 13 bases between. The CDR3 length is 13 residues. CDR1 and CDR2 from the germline V gene are KGHSH and LQKENI. This clonotype has a count of ten or more. Antigen: not known. What was sequenced was whole blood. V is TRBV18 and J is TRBJ2-1; D not certain. The clonotype was recovered from an adult who was a healthcare worker with PCR-confirmed SARS-CoV-2 infection or an uninfected control (not recorded which). CDR3 sequence: CASSPSGRGEQFF. As DNA, the CDR3 is TGTGCCAGCTCACCCTCCGGGCGAGGAGAGCAGTTCTTC. Looking up the rest from reference TRBV18 and TRBJ2-1 gives the full variable domain: NAGVMQNPRHLVRRRGQEARLRCSPMKGHSHVYWYRQLPEEGLKFMVYLQKENIIDESGMPKERFSAEFPKEGPSILRIQQVVRGDSAAYFCASSPSGRGEQFFGPGTRLTVL.